Shown below are 32 T cell receptor beta chains from a single sample sequenced in a study of T cell responses to AZD1222 COVID-19 vaccine. Sequencing used immunoSEQ multiplex PCR; TCRdb keeps in-frame clones, though not all of them. The sample consists of about 180,000 clones, about nine tenths of them appearing once. The sequences come from peripheral blood, collected 28 days after the second AZD1222 dose. These receptor sequences come from an adult who received the AZD1222 COVID-19 vaccine.

The CDR3 sequence is CAWAGRINQPQHF. The DNA of the CDR3 is TGTGCCTGGGCGGGACGGATCAATCAGCCCCAGCATTTT. The V call is TRBV30, the J call TRBJ1-5, with TRBD1 as a possible D gene (5 bases). Trimming pared 5 bases from V and 3 bases from J, leaving 11 bases between. The CDR3 is 13 amino acids. Looked up from germline, CDR1 is GTSNPN and CDR2 is SVGIG (reference sequence).

The V call is TRBV5-4, the J call TRBJ2-5, with D perhaps TRBD2 (5 bases). V dropped 4 bases and J dropped 3 bases, with 13 bases sitting between them. The CDR3 contains 14 residues. Per the germline V gene, CDR1 is SGHNT and CDR2 is YYREEE (reference sequence). CDR3 sequence: CASSGGSSKETQYF. In DNA, the CDR3 is TGTGCCAGCAGCGGCGGGTCAAGCAAAGAGACCCAGTACTTC.

The genes are TRBV28 and TRBJ2-7; TRBD2 is a possible D gene (6 bases). Trimming cost V 6 bases and J 4 bases, with 10 bases left between them. CDR1 is MDHEN, CDR2 SYDVKM, per germline. The CDR3 spans 12 residues. CDR3 sequence (DNA): TGTGCCAGCAGCGGGAGTAGGTACGAGCAGTACTTC. Encoded protein: CASSGSRYEQYF.

CDR3 protein: CASSLPQGGEYEQYF. In nucleotides, the CDR3 is TGTGCCAGCAGTTTACCGCAGGGTGGGGAGTACGAGCAGTACTTC. V gene TRBV28 combines with J gene TRBJ2-7; D is possibly TRBD1 or TRBD2 (5 bases each). Germline values: CDR1 MDHEN, CDR2 SYDVKM. Trimming left V 2 bases short and J 4 bases short, with 15 bases between. The CDR3 is 15 residues long.

This chain connects TRBV4-3 to TRBJ2-7; 7 bases map to TRBD2. Trimming removed 1 base from V and 2 bases from J; junction bases left unmatched: 5. The CDR3 has 15 amino acids. The germline V gene has CDR1 LGHNA and CDR2 YSLEER. The CDR3 is CASSQATSDAYEQYF. The CDR3 region has the DNA TGCGCCAGCAGCCAAGCAACTAGCGACGCCTACGAGCAGTACTTC.

The chain recombines TRBV13 with TRBJ2-7; D remains ambiguous. The V end was cut by 8 bases, the J end by 2 bases, with 22 bases between. Germline lookup yields CDR1 PRHDT and CDR2 FYEKMQ (reference sequence). CDR3 size: 16 residues. The CDR3 sequence: CASAGFGVSPTYEQYF. The CDR3 bases are TGTGCCAGCGCCGGATTTGGCGTCAGCCCAACCTACGAGCAGTACTTC.

CDR3 residues: CASSTLTHPPQHF. CDR3 sequence (DNA): TGTGCCAGCAGCACCCTTACCCACCCGCCCCAGCATTTT. The rearrangement links TRBV7-8 to TRBJ1-5; D gene uncertain. This CDR3 is 13 amino acids long. Trimming took 5 bases from V and 9 from J, leaving 14 bases between them. Germline V CDR1 and CDR2: SGHVS, FQNEAQ.

This clone has a single count. The V and J genes are TRBV4-3 and TRBJ1-4; 9 positions match TRBD1. The CDR3 runs 15 residues. With 0 bases clipped from V and 11 bases from J, the junction kept 7 bases outside the gene matches. The V gene's germline CDR1 is LGHNA and CDR2 YSLEER. The CDR3 spells CASSQDATGGAKLFF. Written as DNA, the CDR3 is TGCGCCAGCAGCCAAGATGCGACAGGGGGTGCTAAACTGTTTTTT.

J is TRBJ2-3 and V is TRBV2; TRBD1 might be the D (6 bases). CDR3 length: 15 amino acids. CDR1 is SNHLY and CDR2 is FYNNEI in the germline V gene. V was cut by 3 bases and J by 3 bases, with 13 bases left in between. The CDR3 DNA reads TGTGCCAGCAGTGAGGCCGGCAGGGGAACAGATACGCAGTATTTT. It is translated as CASSEAGRGTDTQYF.

The CDR3 spells CASSLFDRVDTGELFF. Written as DNA, the CDR3 is TGTGCCAGCAGCCTCTTCGACAGGGTGGACACCGGGGAGCTGTTTTTT. V usage is TRBV7-2 and J usage is TRBJ2-2; 7 bases line up with TRBD1. The CDR3 totals 16 residues. The germline V gene has CDR1 SGHTA and CDR2 FQGNSA. The J segment lost 3 bases and the V segment lost 5 bases, leaving 9 bases of the junction unmatched.

V is TRBV14 and J is TRBJ1-6; no clear D. Looked up from germline, CDR1 is SGHDN and CDR2 is FVKESK. Trimming pared 2 bases from V and 5 bases from J, leaving 10 bases between. The CDR3 sequence is 15 residues long. The CDR3 is CASSQMTGNNSPLHF. CDR3 nucleotides: TGTGCCAGCAGCCAAATGACGGGGAATAATTCACCCCTCCACTTT.

The chain has TRBV5-1 and TRBJ1-2; maybe TRBD1 (5 bases). The ends were cut back, 2 bases at V and 2 bases at J, with 7 bases in the middle. CDR3 size: 13 residues. Germline-derived CDR1 and CDR2 are SGHRS and YFSETQ. The chain's CDR3 is CASSLEGNYGYTF. CDR3 in DNA: TGCGCCAGCAGCTTAGAGGGGAACTATGGCTACACCTTC.

This sequence joins TRBV5-1 and TRBJ1-6, with unresolved D. With 0 bases removed from V and 6 bases from J, the gap between germline ends came to 10 bases. The V gene's germline CDR1 is SGHRS and CDR2 YFSETQ. This CDR3 spans 15 amino acids. The CDR3 reads CASSLDTVPNSPLHF. The DNA for the CDR3 is TGCGCCAGCAGCTTGGACACAGTGCCTAATTCACCCCTCCACTTT.

This clone was observed a single time. This chain joins TRBV19 and TRBJ1-2; 8 bases fit TRBD1. This CDR3 has 17 residues. The trim removed 3 bases at V and 1 base at J, leaving 10 bases unmatched. Germline V lookup: CDR1 LNHDA, CDR2 SQIVND (reference sequence). The DNA for the CDR3 is TGTGCCAGTAGTATCATAGAGGACAGGGACCTTAACTATGGCTACACCTTC. Encoded protein: CASSIIEDRDLNYGYTF.

The V call is TRBV7-8, the J call TRBJ1-1; 8 nucleotides agree with TRBD1. Germline CDR1 reads SGHVS; CDR2 reads FQNEAQ. V lost 5 bases to trimming and J lost 0 bases; unmatched junction nucleotides: 11. The CDR3 spans 17 residues. The CDR3 loop reads CASSGSRDRHLNTEAFF. The CDR3 bases are TGTGCCAGCAGCGGGAGCCGGGACAGGCACCTGAACACTGAAGCTTTCTTT.

The gene calls are TRBV6-5 and TRBJ2-7, with TRBD1 matching 11 bases. The V gene's germline CDR1 is MNHEY and CDR2 SVGAGI. V lost 5 bases, J lost 5 bases, and 8 bases stayed unmatched. The CDR3 contains 15 residues. For the CDR3, the DNA is TGTGCCAGCAGTCCCCGGCGGACAGGGGGCCACGAGCAGTACTTC. Amino acids: CASSPRRTGGHEQYF.

J is TRBJ1-5 and V is TRBV27, with TRBD1 as a possible D gene (5 bases). The length of the CDR3 is 16 residues. Germline CDR1 is MNHEY and CDR2 is SMNVEV (reference sequence). V shed 5 bases and J shed 2 bases, with 16 bases lying between them. This CDR3 reads CASSPRGKWGNQPQHF. As DNA, the CDR3 is TGTGCCAGCAGTCCCCGGGGGAAGTGGGGCAATCAGCCCCAGCATTTT.

The V gene is TRBV11-2, the J gene TRBJ1-5; unclear D gene. Trimming took 1 base from V and 0 from J, leaving 13 bases between them. From germline, CDR1 is SGHAT and CDR2 FQNNGV. The CDR3 is made up of 17 amino acids. The CDR3 loop is CASSLAEAVYSNQPQHF. The CDR3 DNA is TGTGCCAGCAGCTTAGCTGAGGCAGTCTATAGCAATCAGCCCCAGCATTTT.

The chain has TRBV20-1 and TRBJ1-1; the D gene is possibly TRBD1 (5 bases). V shed 3 bases and J shed 0 bases, with 17 bases lying between them. Germline CDR1 is DFQATT and CDR2 is SNEGSKA (reference sequence). There are 16 residues in the CDR3. CDR3 in DNA: TGCAGTGCTAGTGCTTCCCCGGACATAATGAACACTGAAGCTTTCTTT. It encodes CSASASPDIMNTEAFF.

This sequence joins TRBV5-1 and TRBJ2-1; no clear D gene. CDR1 is SGHRS and CDR2 is YFSETQ in the germline V gene. The CDR3 has 16 amino acids. V was pared by 0 bases and J by 0 bases, with 10 bases between. The CDR3 region has the DNA TGCGCCAGCAGCTTGGTTTCTGCGAGCTCCTACAATGAGCAGTTCTTC. Encoded protein: CASSLVSASSYNEQFF.

The genes are TRBV10-3 and TRBJ2-3; perhaps TRBD2 as D (5 bases). Germline-derived CDR1 and CDR2 are ENHRY and SYGVKD. The CDR3 is 15 amino acids. With 0 bases removed from V and 4 bases from J, the gap between germline ends came to 11 bases. Here the CDR3 DNA reads TGTGCCATCAGTGAGTCTCACGCGGGCGCAGATACGCAGTATTTT. Translating gives CAISESHAGADTQYF.

The CDR3 reads CASSSGTSNEKLFF. The CDR3 DNA reads TGTGCCAGCAGCTCCGGGACCTCTAATGAAAAACTGTTTTTT. This sequence joins TRBV6-5 and TRBJ1-4, with a weak D call TRBD1 (5 bases). The germline V and J ends were trimmed by 6 bases and 3 bases, with 11 bases remaining between them. The CDR3 is 14 amino acids. Germline V gene lookup returns CDR1 MNHEY and CDR2 SVGAGI.

The chain joins TRBV4-1 to TRBJ2-1; TRBD2 matches 9 bases. Per the germline V gene, CDR1 is MGHRA and CDR2 is YSYEKL. The CDR3 extends over 15 amino acids. After removal of 1 base from V and 7 bases from J, the junction contained 5 bases not matched to a gene. The chain's CDR3 is CASSQAWREGNEQFF. The CDR3 bases are TGCGCCAGCAGCCAAGCGTGGCGGGAGGGAAATGAGCAGTTCTTC.

The genes are TRBV7-9 and TRBJ2-2, with 8 bases aligning to TRBD2. With 2 bases clipped from V and 5 bases from J, the junction kept 4 bases outside the gene matches. This CDR3 has 15 residues. Germline V gene lookup returns CDR1 SEHNR and CDR2 FQNEAQ (reference sequence). The CDR3 is CASSLIGGGTGELFF. The CDR3 coding sequence is TGTGCCAGCAGCTTAATTGGCGGGGGGACCGGGGAGCTGTTTTTT.

This chain joins TRBV5-6 and TRBJ2-1, with 8 bases identical to TRBD2. Trimming removed 4 bases from V and 2 bases from J; junction bases left unmatched: 8. CDR1 and CDR2 from the germline V gene are SGHDT and YYEEEE. This CDR3 is built from 16 residues. The CDR3 loop reads CASSAQSGGPYNEQFF. CDR3 nucleotides: TGTGCCAGCAGCGCTCAGAGCGGGGGACCCTACAATGAGCAGTTCTTC.

The genes are TRBV7-2 and TRBJ2-7; a possible D gene is TRBD2 (5 bases). Germline CDR1 is SGHTA and CDR2 is FQGNSA. V lost 4 bases and J lost 2, with 9 bases in between. The CDR3 spans 13 residues. This chain's CDR3 is CASSWERAYEQYF. As DNA, the CDR3 is TGTGCCAGCAGCTGGGAGAGGGCCTACGAGCAGTACTTC. The entire variable domain, with the rest obtained from reference TRBV7-2 and TRBJ2-7, is as follows: GAGVSQSPSNKVTEKGKDVELRCDPISGHTALYWYRQSLGQGLEFLIYFQGNSAPDKSGLPSDRFSAERTGGSVSTLTIQRTQQEDSAVYLCASSWERAYEQYFGPGTRLTVT.

The chain uses TRBV7-3 and TRBJ2-1, with 7 bases aligning to TRBD2. The CDR3 extends over 16 amino acids. The V segment lost 1 base and the J segment 3 bases; nucleotides outside the gene matches: 6. The germline CDR1 and CDR2 sequences are SGHTA and FQGTGA. The CDR3 reads CASSLMAGEYYNEQFF. The CDR3 nucleotides read TGTGCCAGCAGCTTAATGGCGGGGGAGTACTACAATGAGCAGTTCTTC.

CDR3 sequence reads: CASSLRGSYEQYF. The CDR3 DNA follows: TGTGCCAGCAGCTTAAGGGGTAGTTACGAGCAGTACTTC. The chain employs TRBV7-9 and TRBJ2-7, with a tentative D call TRBD1 (5 bases). The germline CDR1 and CDR2 sequences are SEHNR and FQNEAQ (reference sequence). V was pared by 2 bases and J by 4 bases, with 9 bases between. This CDR3 is 13 amino acids long.

The V and J genes are TRBV9 and TRBJ1-6; TRBD1 matches 8 bases. Unmatched junction bases numbered 6, after V lost 3 bases and J lost 4 bases. The CDR3 totals 16 residues. Germline assignment: CDR1 SGDLS and CDR2 YYNGEE. CDR3 sequence (DNA): TGTGCCAGCAGCGCTACTGACAGGGGTTATAATTCACCCCTCCACTTT. As protein: CASSATDRGYNSPLHF.

The chain joins TRBV2 to TRBJ2-3; D gene ambiguous. The CDR3 totals 15 residues. Germline V lookup: CDR1 SNHLY, CDR2 FYNNEI. The V end lost 3 bases, the J end lost 1 base, and 11 bases lay between the germline ends. The CDR3 region is CASSDGPLGTDTQYF. CDR3 sequence (DNA): TGTGCCAGCAGTGATGGGCCCCTGGGCACAGATACGCAGTATTTT.

V and J are TRBV2 and TRBJ1-5; TRBD1 agrees at 9 bases. Trimming at V came to 6 bases and at J to 2 bases, leaving 2 bases not matched to a gene. CDR3 length: 14 residues. Per the germline V gene, CDR1 is SNHLY and CDR2 is FYNNEI. CDR3: CASRTGGGNQPQHF. In nucleotides, the CDR3 is TGTGCCAGCAGGACAGGGGGTGGCAATCAGCCCCAGCATTTT.

The chain recombines TRBV19 with TRBJ2-3, with D possibly being TRBD2 (6 bases). Germline V lookup: CDR1 LNHDA, CDR2 SQIVND (reference sequence). V was pared by 6 bases and J by 3 bases, with 13 bases between. The CDR3 consists of 14 residues. CDR3 in amino acids: CASSGLRVTDTQYF. The CDR3 DNA follows: TGTGCCAGTAGCGGACTAAGAGTGACAGATACGCAGTATTTT.